This T cell receptor beta chain comes out of a study of blood T cell repertoires in COVID-19. The overall study: The cDNA or gDNA used as material had been derived from T cells, B-cell-depleted T cells, or PBMCs.

The CDR3 spans 14 residues. The V end was cut by 6 bases, the J end by 3 bases, with 11 bases between. Looked up from germline, CDR1 is MNHEY and CDR2 is SMNVEV (reference sequence). This clone was observed a handful of times. In the authors' methods: Amplification of reference gene primers provided the estimated nucleated cell counts. Here immunoSEQ multiplex PCR was the method, and the copy in TCRdb shows in-frame clones only, minus some. That table supplies the V and J calls and clone size; D and trimming were determined from the DNA. The table has some 150,000 clones, approximately 84% seen once. This chain connects TRBV27 to TRBJ2-2, with D perhaps matching TRBD2 (5 bases). The sequencing input was peripheral blood. This sequence was found in an elderly woman with acute or convalescent COVID-19. CDR3 bases: TGTGCCAGCAGGGACTTCCTATACACCGGGGAGCTGTTTTTT. Amino acids: CASRDFLYTGELFF.